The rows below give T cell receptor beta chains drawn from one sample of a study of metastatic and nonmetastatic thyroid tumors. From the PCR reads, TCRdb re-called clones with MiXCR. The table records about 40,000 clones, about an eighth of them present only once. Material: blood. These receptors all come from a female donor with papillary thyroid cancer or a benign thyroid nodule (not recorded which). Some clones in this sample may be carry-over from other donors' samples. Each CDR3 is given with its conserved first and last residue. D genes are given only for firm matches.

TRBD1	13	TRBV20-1	CSASGTGGTEAFF
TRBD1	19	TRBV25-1	CASTAPGGDRGNLNTEAFF
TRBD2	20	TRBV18	CASSRATILAGPPYYNEQFF
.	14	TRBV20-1	CSASNRKGADTQYF
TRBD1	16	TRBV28	CASSFRDRVGAGELFF
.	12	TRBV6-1	CASSGRGHCYTF
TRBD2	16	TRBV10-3	CAISDPGTSASYEQYF
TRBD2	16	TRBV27	CASSPLAERNTGELFF
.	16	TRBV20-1	CSARDRILPLPYGYTF
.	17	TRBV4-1	CASSTPFGEFAKNIQYF
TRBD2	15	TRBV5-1	CASSIQRGRADTQYF
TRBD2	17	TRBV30	CAWSVLRSSGRGNEQFF
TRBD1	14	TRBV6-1	CASSLLDRGETQYF
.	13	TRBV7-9	CASSSADSYEQYF
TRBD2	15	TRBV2	CASSRATSGGTEQYF